This TCR beta chain was documented in a study of shared clonotypes between healthy human individuals. Germline CDR1 reads MNHEY; CDR2 reads SVGAGI. V was trimmed by 10 bases and J by 0 bases, leaving 16 bases between them. The CDR3 runs to 15 residues. Repertoires were generated with immunoSEQ multiplex PCR, while TCRdb's copy carries only in-frame clones and drops some. The table shows hundreds of thousands of clones, with approximately 75% occurring only once. Material for sequencing was memory CD4+ T cells sorted from blood. Subset of the sample: CD45RA-negative fraction. The receptor was derived from a woman in her 30s in good health. The chain recombines TRBV6-5 with TRBJ2-1; D is possibly TRBD2 (5 bases). CDR3 protein: CATSKILASYNEQFF. The DNA of the CDR3 is TGTGCCACGTCAAAGATCCTAGCCTCCTACAATGAGCAGTTCTTC.